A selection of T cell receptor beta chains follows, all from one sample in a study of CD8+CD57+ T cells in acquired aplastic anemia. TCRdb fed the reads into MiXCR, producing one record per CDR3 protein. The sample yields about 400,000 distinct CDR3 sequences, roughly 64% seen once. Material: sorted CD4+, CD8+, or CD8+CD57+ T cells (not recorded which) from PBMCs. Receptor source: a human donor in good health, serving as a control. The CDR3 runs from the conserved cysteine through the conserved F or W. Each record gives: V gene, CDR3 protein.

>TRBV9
CASSAAGDHQPQHF
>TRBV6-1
CASSPQMTGNTIYF
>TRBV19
CASGPGGGLADTQYF
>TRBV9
CASSLRGTGGLLGEKLFF
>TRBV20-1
CSARERQTSYGYTF
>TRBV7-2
CASSQEGAGPTYEQYF
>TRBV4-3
CASSPRMDRGGYGYTF
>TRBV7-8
CASSLGGASVEQYYF
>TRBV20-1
CSLGQGDAGYTF
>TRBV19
CASSIWSGQGAGQPQHF
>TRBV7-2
CASSRDSLNTEAFF
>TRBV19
CASSTQTGYSNQPQHF
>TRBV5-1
CASSSGTAKNTQYF
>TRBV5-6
CASSFLIQGGEKLFF
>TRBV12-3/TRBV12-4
CASSDREGNQPQHF
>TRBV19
CASSIRGGGTEAFF
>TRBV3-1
CASSSSGGRTGELFF
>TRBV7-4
CASSFIQGANPPHHF
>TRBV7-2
CASSLAPSGNTIYF
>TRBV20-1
CSAPPGNTEEKLFF
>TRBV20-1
CSARTGTDSDEQYF
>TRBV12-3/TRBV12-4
CASRYGLNNGPLHF
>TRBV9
CASSQAGKVYEHF
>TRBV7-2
CASSLVPRQGEQYF
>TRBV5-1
CASSSNTGTGAEQYF
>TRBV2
CASTETAAYEQDF
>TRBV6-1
CASIRDSENEQFF
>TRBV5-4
CASSLGVTPLHF
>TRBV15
CATSRDPRAGETQYF
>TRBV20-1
CSARGYTGGGYTF
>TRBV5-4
CASSLRGQEQYF
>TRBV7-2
CASSSPGNEELSF
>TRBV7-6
CASSERGETQYF
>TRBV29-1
CSAGDRWNTEAFF
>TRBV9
CASSSGETSYTDSQYF
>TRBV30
CAWSVSPSGQHTF
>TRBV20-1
CSARGSAEGAYYNEQFF
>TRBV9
CASSSGQTYEQYYF
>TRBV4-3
CASSQDAIPAEAFF
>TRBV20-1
CSARVGGADTEAFF
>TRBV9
CASTLDTSGDIYQFF
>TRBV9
CASSVVPGAGRFKYF
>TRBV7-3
CASSLTNTDTQYF
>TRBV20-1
CSARGGYSYEQYF
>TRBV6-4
CASRPKGQGELFF
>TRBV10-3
CAISDPGAGAQFF
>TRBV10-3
CAMAGNQPQHF